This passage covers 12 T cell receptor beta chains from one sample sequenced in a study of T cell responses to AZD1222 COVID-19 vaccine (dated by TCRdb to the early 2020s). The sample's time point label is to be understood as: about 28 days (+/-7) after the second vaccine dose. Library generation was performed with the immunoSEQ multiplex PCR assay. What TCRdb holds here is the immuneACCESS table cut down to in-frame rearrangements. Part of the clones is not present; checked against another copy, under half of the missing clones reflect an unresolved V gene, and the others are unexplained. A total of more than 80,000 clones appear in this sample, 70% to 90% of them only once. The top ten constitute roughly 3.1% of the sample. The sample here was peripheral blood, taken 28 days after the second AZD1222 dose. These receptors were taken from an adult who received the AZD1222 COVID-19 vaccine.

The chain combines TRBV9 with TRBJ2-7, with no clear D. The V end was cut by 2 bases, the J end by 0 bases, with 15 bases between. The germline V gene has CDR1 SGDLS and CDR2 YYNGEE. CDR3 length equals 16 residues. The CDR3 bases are TGTGCCAGCAGCGTGGGCTCCAGGAGCAGCTCCTACGAGCAGTACTTC. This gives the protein CASSVGSRSSSYEQYF.

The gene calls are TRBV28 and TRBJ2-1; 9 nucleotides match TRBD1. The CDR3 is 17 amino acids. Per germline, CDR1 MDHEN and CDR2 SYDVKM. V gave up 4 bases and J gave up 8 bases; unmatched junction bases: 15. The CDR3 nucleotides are TGTGCCAGCAGTTCAATAGCCGGGACAGGGATGTTCTATGAGCAGTTCTTC. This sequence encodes CASSSIAGTGMFYEQFF. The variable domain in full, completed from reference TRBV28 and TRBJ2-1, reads DVKVTQSSRYLVKRTGEKVFLECVQDMDHENMFWYRQDPGLGLRLIYFSYDVKMKEKGDIPEGYSVSREKKERFSLILESASTNQTSMYLCASSSIAGTGMFYEQFFGPGTRLTVL.

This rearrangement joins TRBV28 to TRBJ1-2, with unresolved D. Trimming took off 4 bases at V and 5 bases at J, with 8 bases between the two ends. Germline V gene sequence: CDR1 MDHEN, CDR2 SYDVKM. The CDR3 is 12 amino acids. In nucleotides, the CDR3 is TGTGCCAGCAGTTCCCCGGTGTATGGCTACACCTTC. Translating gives CASSSPVYGYTF.

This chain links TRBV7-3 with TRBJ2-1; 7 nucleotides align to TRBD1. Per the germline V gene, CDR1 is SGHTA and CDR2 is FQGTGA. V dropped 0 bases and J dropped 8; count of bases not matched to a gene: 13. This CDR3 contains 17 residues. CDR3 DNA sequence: TGTGCCAGCAGCTTAACGGCGTTACAGGGGCGAACGGATGAGCAGTTCTTC. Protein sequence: CASSLTALQGRTDEQFF.

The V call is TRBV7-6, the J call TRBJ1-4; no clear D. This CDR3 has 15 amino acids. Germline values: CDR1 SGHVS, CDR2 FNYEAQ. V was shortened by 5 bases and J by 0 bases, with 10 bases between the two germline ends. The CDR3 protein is CASSPRAATNEKLFF. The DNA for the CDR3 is TGTGCCAGCAGCCCGCGGGCAGCAACTAATGAAAAACTGTTTTTT.

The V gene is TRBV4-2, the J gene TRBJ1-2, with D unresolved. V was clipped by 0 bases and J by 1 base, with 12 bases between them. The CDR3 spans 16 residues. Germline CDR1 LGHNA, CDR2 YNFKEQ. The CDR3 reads CASSQDAADVNYGYTF. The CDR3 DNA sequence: TGTGCCAGCAGCCAAGACGCGGCGGACGTTAACTATGGCTACACCTTC.

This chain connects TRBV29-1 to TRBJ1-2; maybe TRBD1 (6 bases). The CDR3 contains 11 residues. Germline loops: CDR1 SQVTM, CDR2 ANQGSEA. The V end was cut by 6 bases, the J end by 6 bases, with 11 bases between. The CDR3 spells CSVLQGNGYTF. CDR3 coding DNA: TGCAGCGTCTTACAGGGCAATGGCTACACCTTC. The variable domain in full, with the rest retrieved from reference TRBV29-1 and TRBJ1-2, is SAVISQKPSRDICQRGTSLTIQCQVDSQVTMMFWYRQQPGQSLTLIATANQGSEATYESGFVIDKFPISRPNLTFSTLTVSNMSPEDSSIYLCSVLQGNGYTFGSGTRLTVV.

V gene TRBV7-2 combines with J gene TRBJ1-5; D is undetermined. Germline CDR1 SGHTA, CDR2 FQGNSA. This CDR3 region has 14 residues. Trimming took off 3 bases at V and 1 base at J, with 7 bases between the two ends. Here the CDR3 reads CASSFGFSNQPQHF. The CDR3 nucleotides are TGTGCCAGCAGCTTCGGCTTCAGCAATCAGCCCCAGCATTTT.

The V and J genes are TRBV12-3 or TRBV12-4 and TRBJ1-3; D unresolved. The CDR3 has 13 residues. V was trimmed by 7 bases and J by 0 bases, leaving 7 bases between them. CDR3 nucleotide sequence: TGTGCCAGCATCCGTAACTCTGGAAACACCATATATTTT. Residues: CASIRNSGNTIYF.

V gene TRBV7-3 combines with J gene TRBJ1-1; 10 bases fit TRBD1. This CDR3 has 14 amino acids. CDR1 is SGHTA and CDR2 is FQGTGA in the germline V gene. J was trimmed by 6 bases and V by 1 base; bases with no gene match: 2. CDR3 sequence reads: CASSLRQGAAEAFF. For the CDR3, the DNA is TGTGCCAGCAGCTTAAGACAGGGGGCAGCTGAAGCTTTCTTT.

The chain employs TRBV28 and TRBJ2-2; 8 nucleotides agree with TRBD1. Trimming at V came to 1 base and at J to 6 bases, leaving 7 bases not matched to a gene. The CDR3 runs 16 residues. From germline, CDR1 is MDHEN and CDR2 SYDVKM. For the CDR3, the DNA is TGTGCCAGCAGTTTATTTGGACAGGGATTTGCCGGGGAGCTGTTTTTT. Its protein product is CASSLFGQGFAGELFF.

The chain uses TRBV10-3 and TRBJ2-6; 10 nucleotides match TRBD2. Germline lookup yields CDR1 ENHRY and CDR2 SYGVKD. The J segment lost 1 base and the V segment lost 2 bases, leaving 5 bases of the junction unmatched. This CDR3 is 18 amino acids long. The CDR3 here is CAISEIASGRSGANVLTF. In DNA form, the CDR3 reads TGTGCCATCAGTGAGATTGCTAGCGGGAGATCTGGGGCCAACGTCCTGACTTTC.